The 17 T cell receptor beta chains given below trace back to one sample, sequenced in a study of tumor T cells in aggressive B-cell lymphoma. Sequencing was performed with immunoSEQ multiplex PCR; in TCRdb, only in-frame clones are kept and a portion is missing. The sample lists some 8,000 clones; approximately 78% were seen once. Sequencing was carried out using tumor tissue. Every receptor here comes from an adult with diffuse large B cell lymphoma.

The gene calls are TRBV28 and TRBJ1-5, with unresolved D. The V end lost 9 bases, the J end lost 6 bases, and 15 bases lay between the germline ends. The CDR3 covers 13 residues. Per the germline V gene, CDR1 is MDHEN and CDR2 is SYDVKM. This chain's CDR3 is CASCRVFGQPQHF. Here the CDR3 DNA reads TGTGCCAGTTGTCGGGTCTTCGGTCAGCCCCAGCATTTT.

The chain carries TRBV7-6 and TRBJ2-5, with a possible D match to TRBD1 (5 bases). V was pared by 1 base and J by 5 bases, with 14 bases between. Germline V CDR1 and CDR2: SGHVS, FNYEAQ. CDR3 length: 15 amino acids. The CDR3 reads CASSLGGSPGETQYF. The CDR3 DNA is TGTGCCAGCAGCTTAGGTGGGTCTCCAGGGGAGACCCAGTACTTC.

Turning to this clone: The sample holds other DNA sequences that translate to the same CDR3. The chain has TRBV4-1 and TRBJ2-7; TRBD2 might be the D (5 bases). Germline V CDR1 and CDR2: MGHRA, YSYEKL. V was clipped by 0 bases and J by 7 bases, with 16 bases between them. The CDR3 has 15 amino acids. CDR3 bases: TGCGCCAGCAGCCAAGAAGGTCGAGGGTTGGGGGAGCAGTACTTC. It encodes CASSQEGRGLGEQYF.

The V call is TRBV11-2, the J call TRBJ2-5, with 9 bases lining up with TRBD1. TRBJ2-7 matches the DNA end more closely, so the J call is doubtful. The V gene's germline CDR1 is SGHAT and CDR2 FQNNGV. This CDR3 is built from 18 residues. CDR3 region: CASSLKFGQGTVASEQYF. DNA of the CDR3: TGTGCCAGCAGCTTAAAATTCGGACAGGGGACGGTGGCGAGCGAGCAGTACTTC.

The rearrangement uses TRBV20-1 and TRBJ2-1, with D possibly being TRBD2 (5 bases). Germline CDR1 reads DFQATT; CDR2 reads SNEGSKA (reference sequence). V was pared by 5 bases and J by 8 bases, with 7 bases between. This CDR3 spans 10 amino acids. The CDR3 DNA sequence: TGCAGTGCTCGGGATGATGAGCAGTTCTTC. It encodes CSARDDEQFF.

This clone appeared once. The chain is built from TRBV6-5 and TRBJ1-1; D uncertain. The CDR3 extends over 13 amino acids. CDR1 and CDR2 (germline): MNHEY, SVGAGI. V was cut by 5 bases and J by 0 bases, with 7 bases left in between. For the CDR3, the DNA is TGTGCCAGCAGTCAACAACTGAACACTGAAGCTTTCTTT. The encoded protein is CASSQQLNTEAFF.

The chain links TRBV7-2 to TRBJ2-5; D unclear. From germline, CDR1 is SGHTA and CDR2 FQGNSA. The CDR3 is 14 amino acids. The V gene lost 2 bases and the J gene lost 3 bases, with 10 bases spanning the gap. Here the CDR3 reads CASSLFFREETQYF. CDR3 in DNA: TGTGCCAGCAGCTTATTCTTCCGCGAAGAGACCCAGTACTTC. Full variable domain (missing parts from reference TRBV7-2 and TRBJ2-5): GAGVSQSPSNKVTEKGKDVELRCDPISGHTALYWYRQSLGQGLEFLIYFQGNSAPDKSGLPSDRFSAERTGGSVSTLTIQRTQQEDSAVYLCASSLFFREETQYFGPGTRLLVL.

The chain uses TRBV7-9 and TRBJ2-7; the D gene is possibly TRBD2 (5 bases). The CDR3 has 13 residues. Between the trimmed V and J ends, which lost 0 bases and 3 bases, there was a span of 6 bases. The V gene's germline CDR1 is SEHNR and CDR2 FQNEAQ (reference sequence). The CDR3 DNA reads TGTGCCAGCAGCTTAGCGGGGAGCTACGAGCAGTACGTC. Translation gives CASSLAGSYEQYV.

The chain employs TRBV30 and TRBJ2-5; D possibly corresponds to TRBD2 (5 bases). This CDR3 contains 15 residues. CDR1 is GTSNPN, CDR2 SVGIG, per germline (reference sequence). Trimming shortened V by 4 bases and J by 2 bases, and 17 bases separated the two germline ends. The CDR3 sequence: CAWNVALGGQETQYF. In DNA, the CDR3 is TGTGCCTGGAATGTAGCGTTAGGTGGGCAAGAGACCCAGTACTTC.

The rearrangement uses TRBV7-2 and TRBJ2-1; TRBD1 aligns across 9 bases. CDR3 size: 16 residues. V shed 4 bases, J shed 1 base, and the junction held 5 bases outside the gene matches. CDR1 and CDR2 (germline): SGHTA, FQGNSA. The CDR3 DNA follows: TGTGCCAGCAGCTCCAGACAGGGGGTATCCTACAATGAGCAGTTCTTC. Its protein is CASSSRQGVSYNEQFF.

Here the CDR3 reads CASSSRANEQFF. The DNA for the CDR3 is TGTGCCAGCAGCTCCCGAGCCAATGAGCAGTTCTTC. V and J are TRBV7-3 and TRBJ2-1; D gene uncertain. Trimming pared 4 bases from V and 6 bases from J, leaving 7 bases between. Germline loops: CDR1 SGHTA, CDR2 FQGTGA. This CDR3 contains 12 residues.

This clone appeared a few times. This chain joins TRBV27 and TRBJ1-2; 8 bases match TRBD1. Trimming at V came to 4 bases and at J to 7 bases, leaving 5 bases not matched to a gene. The CDR3 is made up of 13 amino acids. Germline V gives CDR1 MNHEY, CDR2 SMNVEV (reference sequence). The CDR3 nucleotides are TGTGCCAGCAGTTGGGACAGGTCCCTTGGCTACACCTTC. It is translated as CASSWDRSLGYTF.

The rearrangement joins TRBV5-1 to TRBJ2-2; the match to TRBD1 covers 8 bases. The CDR3 sequence is 14 residues long. CDR1 and CDR2 from the germline V gene are SGHRS and YFSETQ. Trimming at V came to 2 bases and at J to 4 bases, leaving 1 base not matched to a gene. The CDR3 sequence: CASSLTGGTGELFF. In DNA, the CDR3 is TGCGCCAGCAGCTTAACAGGGGGCACCGGGGAGCTGTTTTTT. Drawing the rest from reference TRBV5-1 and TRBJ2-2, the complete variable domain is KAGVTQTPRYLIKTRGQQVTLSCSPISGHRSVSWYQQTPGQGLQFLFEYFSETQRNKGNFPGRFSGRQFSNSRSEMNVSTLELGDSALYLCASSLTGGTGELFFGEGSRLTVL.

The chain recombines TRBV2 with TRBJ1-1, with D tentatively TRBD1 (5 bases). V dropped 3 bases and J dropped 0 bases, with 11 bases sitting between them. CDR1 and CDR2 from the germline V gene are SNHLY and FYNNEI. The CDR3 consists of 15 residues. CDR3 sequence (DNA): TGTGCCAGCAGTGATGGCAGGGTGGTGAACACTGAAGCTTTCTTT. Translating it yields CASSDGRVVNTEAFF.

This clone was counted a few times. The chain recombines TRBV30 with TRBJ2-7; 11 nucleotides align to TRBD1. The CDR3 sequence is 15 residues long. Trimming at V came to 4 bases and at J to 4 bases, leaving 9 bases not matched to a gene. CDR1 and CDR2 (germline): GTSNPN, SVGIG (reference sequence). CDR3 sequence reads: CAWNYAGTGGYEQYF. The CDR3 DNA sequence: TGTGCCTGGAACTACGCCGGGACAGGGGGTTACGAGCAGTACTTC.

The genes are TRBV7-2 and TRBJ1-5; no definite D call. The V and J ends lost 0 bases and 2 bases respectively, with 8 bases between them. Germline V gives CDR1 SGHTA, CDR2 FQGNSA. There are 15 residues in the CDR3. CDR3 region: CASSLAPAGNQPQHF. CDR3 DNA sequence: TGTGCCAGCAGCTTAGCACCCGCGGGCAATCAGCCCCAGCATTTT.

This clone was seen a handful of times. This chain links TRBV5-1 with TRBJ2-7; 7 positions match TRBD2. CDR3 length equals 13 residues. CDR1 is SGHRS and CDR2 is YFSETQ in the germline V gene. V lost 4 bases to trimming and J lost 0 bases; unmatched junction nucleotides: 1. The DNA for the CDR3 is TGCGCCAGCAGCGGGGAGGGCTCCTACGAGCAGTACTTC. It translates to CASSGEGSYEQYF.